This T cell receptor (beta chain) was captured by sequencing in a study of regulatory T cells in long-lasting Graves disease. Time point specified: persistent/refractory GD, antithyroid drugs over 5 years with positive TRAb. PBMCs provided the RNA from which the TCR library was made. This clonotype was recorded at least ten times. Libraries of TCR beta came from iRepertoire HTBI primers plus Arm-PCR of CDR3 regions. TCRdb passed the multiplex PCR reads through MiXCR, listing each CDR3 protein once. The repertoire holds 400,000 to 500,000 distinct CDR3 sequences, with 20% to 25% as singletons. This TCR came from a female donor with Graves disease. Sequenced material: peripheral blood mononuclear cells (PBMCs), taken when the disease was refractory, from a patient treated with antithyroid drugs.

The CDR3 reads CATSSTPNTEAFF. CDR3 coding DNA: TGTGCCACCAGTTCGACACCAAACACTGAAGCTTTCTTT. This rearrangement joins TRBV15 to TRBJ1-1, with D uncertain. Trimming shortened V by 6 bases and J by 2 bases, and 10 bases separated the two germline ends. This CDR3 region has 13 residues. The germline gives CDR1 LNHNV, CDR2 YYDKDF (reference sequence).